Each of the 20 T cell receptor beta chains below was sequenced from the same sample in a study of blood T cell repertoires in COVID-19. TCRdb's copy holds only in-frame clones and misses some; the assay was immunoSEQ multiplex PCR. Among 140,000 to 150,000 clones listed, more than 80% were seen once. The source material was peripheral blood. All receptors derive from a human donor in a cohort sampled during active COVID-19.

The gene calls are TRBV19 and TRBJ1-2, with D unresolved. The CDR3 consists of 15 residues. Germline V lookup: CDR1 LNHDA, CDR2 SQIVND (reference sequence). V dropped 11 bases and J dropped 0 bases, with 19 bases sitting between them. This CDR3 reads CASLGRGLANYGYTF. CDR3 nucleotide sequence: TGTGCCTCCCTTGGACGAGGGCTTGCTAACTATGGCTACACCTTC.

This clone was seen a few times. The CDR3 coding sequence is TGTGCCAGCAGCTTGGCAGGGGGCTCGTACGAGCAGTACTTC. Translated, it gives CASSLAGGSYEQYF. This chain links TRBV5-4 with TRBJ2-7; 8 bases fit TRBD1. Germline V gives CDR1 SGHNT, CDR2 YYREEE (reference sequence). Trimming took 0 bases from V and 4 from J; bases not matched to a gene: 3. The CDR3 has 14 amino acids.

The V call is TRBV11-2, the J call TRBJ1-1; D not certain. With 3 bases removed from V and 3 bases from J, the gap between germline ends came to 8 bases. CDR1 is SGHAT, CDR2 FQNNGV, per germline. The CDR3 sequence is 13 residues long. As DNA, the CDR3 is TGTGCCAGCAGCTTTAACCGGGACACTGAAGCTTTCTTT. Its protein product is CASSFNRDTEAFF.

This chain's CDR3 is CASSSTGLDSPLHF. The CDR3 nucleotides read TGTGCCAGCAGCAGTACAGGTTTGGATTCACCCCTCCACTTT. The J gene is TRBJ1-6, the V gene TRBV28; D is perhaps TRBD1 (5 bases). The V gene lost 6 bases and the J gene lost 8 bases, with 14 bases spanning the gap. The germline CDR1 and CDR2 sequences are MDHEN and SYDVKM. This CDR3 has 14 residues.

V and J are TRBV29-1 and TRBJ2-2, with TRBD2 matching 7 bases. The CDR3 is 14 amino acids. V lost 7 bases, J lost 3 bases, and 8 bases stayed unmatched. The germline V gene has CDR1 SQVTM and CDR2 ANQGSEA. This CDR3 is CSGGGVGDTGELFF. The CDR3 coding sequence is TGCAGCGGTGGGGGGGTTGGCGACACCGGGGAGCTGTTTTTT.

The CDR3 DNA sequence: TGTGCCTGGAGCGCCTCGGTCGGCGAGCAGTACTTC. Amino acid sequence: CAWSASVGEQYF. The chain combines TRBV30 with TRBJ2-7; D is undetermined. With 3 bases removed from V and 6 bases from J, the gap between germline ends came to 12 bases. CDR3 length: 12 amino acids. CDR1 and CDR2 from the germline V gene are GTSNPN and SVGIG (reference sequence). Full variable domain (remainder filled in from reference TRBV30 and TRBJ2-7): SQTIHQWPATLVQPVGSPLSLECTVEGTSNPNLYWYRQAAGRGLQLLFYSVGIGQISSEVPQNLSASRPQDRQFILSSKKLLLSDSGFYLCAWSASVGEQYFGPGTRLTVT.

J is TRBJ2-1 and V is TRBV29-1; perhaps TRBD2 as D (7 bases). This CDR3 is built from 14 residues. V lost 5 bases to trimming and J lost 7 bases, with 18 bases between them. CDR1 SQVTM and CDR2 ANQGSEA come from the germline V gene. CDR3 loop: CSVSETGGDNEQFF. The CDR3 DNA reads TGCAGCGTTTCCGAGACGGGGGGCGATAATGAGCAGTTCTTC.

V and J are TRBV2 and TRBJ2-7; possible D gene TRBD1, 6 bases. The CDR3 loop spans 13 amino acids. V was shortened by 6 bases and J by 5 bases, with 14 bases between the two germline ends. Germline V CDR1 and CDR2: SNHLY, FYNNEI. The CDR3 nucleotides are TGTGCCAGCAGCTCACAACAGGGTGACGAGCAGTACTTC. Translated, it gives CASSSQQGDEQYF.

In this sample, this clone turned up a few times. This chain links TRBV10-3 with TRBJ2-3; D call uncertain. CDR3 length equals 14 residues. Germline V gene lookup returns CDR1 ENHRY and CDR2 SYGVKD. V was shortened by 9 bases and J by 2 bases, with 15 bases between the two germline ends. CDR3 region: CAMAPQTPTDTQYF. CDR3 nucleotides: TGTGCCATGGCACCCCAGACACCCACAGATACGCAGTATTTT.

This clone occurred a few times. CDR3 in amino acids: CASSSGGRGNTGELFF. CDR3 DNA: TGCGCCAGCAGCTCTGGGGGCAGGGGCAACACCGGGGAGCTGTTTTTT. V usage is TRBV5-1 and J usage is TRBJ2-2; a possible D gene is TRBD1 (6 bases). V was clipped by 3 bases and J by 2 bases, with 14 bases between them. The CDR3 length is 16 residues. Germline CDR1 is SGHRS and CDR2 is YFSETQ.

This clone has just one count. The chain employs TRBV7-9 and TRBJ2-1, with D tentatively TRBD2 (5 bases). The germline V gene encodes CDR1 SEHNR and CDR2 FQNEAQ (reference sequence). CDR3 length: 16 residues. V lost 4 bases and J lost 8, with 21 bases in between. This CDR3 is CASSSPRERPADEQFF. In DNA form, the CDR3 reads TGTGCCAGCAGCTCCCCGAGGGAGCGGCCGGCCGATGAGCAGTTCTTC.

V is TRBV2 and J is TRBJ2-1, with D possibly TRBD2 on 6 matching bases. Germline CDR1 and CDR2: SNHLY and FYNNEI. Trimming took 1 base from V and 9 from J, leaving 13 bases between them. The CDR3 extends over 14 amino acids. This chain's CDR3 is CASSEVGWGVEQFF. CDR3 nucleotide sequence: TGTGCCAGCAGTGAAGTGGGTTGGGGGGTTGAGCAGTTCTTC.

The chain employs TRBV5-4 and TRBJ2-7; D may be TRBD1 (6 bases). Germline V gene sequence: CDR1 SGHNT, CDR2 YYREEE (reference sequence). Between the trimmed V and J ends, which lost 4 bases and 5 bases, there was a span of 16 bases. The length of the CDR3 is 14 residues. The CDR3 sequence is CASSTGDTGDEQYF. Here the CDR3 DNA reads TGTGCCAGCAGCACCGGGGACACGGGTGACGAGCAGTACTTC.

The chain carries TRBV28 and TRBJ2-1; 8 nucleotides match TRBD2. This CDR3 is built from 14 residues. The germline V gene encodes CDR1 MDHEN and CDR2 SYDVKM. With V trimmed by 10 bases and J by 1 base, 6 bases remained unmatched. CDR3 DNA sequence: TGTGCCACCATAGCGGGGAGGTCCTACAATGAGCAGTTCTTC. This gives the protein CATIAGRSYNEQFF.

This CDR3 reads CASSTPMQGGPTYEQYF. The DNA for the CDR3 is TGTGCCAGCAGCACCCCGATGCAGGGGGGCCCGACCTACGAGCAGTACTTC. The genes are TRBV21-1 and TRBJ2-7; the table's D call TRBD1 went unverified against the DNA. TRBV21-1 is recorded as a pseudogene. The CDR3 loop spans 17 amino acids.

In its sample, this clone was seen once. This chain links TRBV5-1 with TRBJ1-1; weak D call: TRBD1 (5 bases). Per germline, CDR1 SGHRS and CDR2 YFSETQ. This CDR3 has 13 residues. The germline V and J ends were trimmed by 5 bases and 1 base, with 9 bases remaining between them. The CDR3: CASRSTANTEAFF. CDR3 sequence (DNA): TGCGCCAGCAGATCGACAGCGAACACTGAAGCTTTCTTT.

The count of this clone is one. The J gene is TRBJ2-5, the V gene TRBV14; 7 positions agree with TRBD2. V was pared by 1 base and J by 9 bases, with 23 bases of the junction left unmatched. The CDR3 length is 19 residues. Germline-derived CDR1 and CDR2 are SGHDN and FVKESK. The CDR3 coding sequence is TGTGCCAGCAGCCAAGGGTTGTCTAGCGGAGTCACCTCCAAAGCGGCCCAGTACTTC. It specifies CASSQGLSSGVTSKAAQYF.

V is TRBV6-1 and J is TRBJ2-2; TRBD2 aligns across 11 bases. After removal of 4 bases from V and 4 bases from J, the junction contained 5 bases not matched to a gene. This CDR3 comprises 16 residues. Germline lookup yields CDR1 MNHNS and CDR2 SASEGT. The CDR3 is CASSVVSGRGTGELFF. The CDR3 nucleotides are TGTGCCAGCAGTGTGGTTAGCGGGAGGGGCACCGGGGAGCTGTTTTTT.

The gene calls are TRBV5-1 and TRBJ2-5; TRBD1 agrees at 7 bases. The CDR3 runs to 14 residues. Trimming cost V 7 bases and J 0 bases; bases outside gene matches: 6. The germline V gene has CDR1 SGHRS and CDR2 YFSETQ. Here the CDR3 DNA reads TGCGCCAGCGAAAAAGGGACAGACCAAGAGACCCAGTACTTC. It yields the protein CASEKGTDQETQYF.

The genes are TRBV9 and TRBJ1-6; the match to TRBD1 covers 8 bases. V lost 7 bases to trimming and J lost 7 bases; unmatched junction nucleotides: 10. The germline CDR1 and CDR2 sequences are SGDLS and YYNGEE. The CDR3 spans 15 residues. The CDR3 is CASSPRQGTNSPLHF. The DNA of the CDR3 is TGTGCCAGCTCCCCCCGACAGGGGACGAATTCACCCCTCCACTTT.